The 22 T cell receptor beta chains in this list originate from one sample, sequenced in a study of T-cell memory formation after mild COVID-19. TCRdb independently ran MiXCR on the 5' RACE reads; one entry per CDR3 protein. The sample records about 350,000 distinct CDR3 sequences, around 15% being singletons. The sequencing input was PBMCs or a T cell subset sorted from them (not recorded which). The receptors here all came from a man aged 18 to 30 who had mild COVID-19 (a few samples of this study predate the infection). Cell type and time point are not known.

This clonotype was seen a few times. V is TRBV5-5 and J is TRBJ2-2, with no clear D. V lost 0 bases to trimming and J lost 0 bases, with 9 bases between them. The CDR3 has 16 amino acids. Germline CDR1 reads SGHKS; CDR2 reads YYEKEE (reference sequence). CDR3 bases: TGTGCCAGCAGCTTGGCGGTGGCGGCGAACACCGGGGAGCTGTTTTTT. The encoded protein is CASSLAVAANTGELFF.

The chain combines TRBV27 with TRBJ1-2; no firm D call. Germline CDR1 MNHEY, CDR2 SMNVEV (reference sequence). The CDR3 sequence is 17 residues long. With 4 bases removed from V and 6 bases from J, the gap between germline ends came to 24 bases. In nucleotides, the CDR3 is TGTGCCAGCAGTTCTAGTGTCGCATCCCGCCGAATCCATGGCTACACCTTC. Encoded protein: CASSSSVASRRIHGYTF.

This clonotype was counted at least ten times. The rearrangement uses TRBV6-4 and TRBJ2-1; D is undetermined. Trimming left V 6 bases short and J 6 bases short, with 6 bases between. CDR1 is MRHNA and CDR2 is SNTAGT in the germline V gene. CDR3 length: 11 amino acids. As DNA, the CDR3 is TGTGCCAGCAGCGCCCCCAATGAGCAGTTCTTC. This encodes CASSAPNEQFF.

There are many counts of this clonotype. The genes are TRBV4-2 and TRBJ2-5; D gene uncertain. Trimming took 0 bases from V and 2 from J, leaving 7 bases between them. Germline V gene data show CDR1 as LGHNA and CDR2 as YNFKEQ. The CDR3 runs 14 residues. The CDR3 coding sequence is TGTGCCAGCAGCCAAGATAGGTATCAAGAGACCCAGTACTTC. Translation: CASSQDRYQETQYF.

J is TRBJ1-1 and V is TRBV29-1, with D uncertain. CDR3 length equals 11 residues. V was cut by 2 bases and J by 4 bases, with 5 bases left in between. Germline V gives CDR1 SQVTM, CDR2 ANQGSEA. CDR3 loop: CSVEWGTEAFF. The CDR3 DNA follows: TGCAGCGTTGAATGGGGCACTGAAGCTTTCTTT.

The chain is built from TRBV6-5 and TRBJ2-1; TRBD2 matches 11 bases. V gave up 2 bases and J gave up 5 bases; unmatched junction bases: 5. Germline assignment: CDR1 MNHEY and CDR2 SVGAGI. This CDR3 contains 16 residues. The DNA of the CDR3 is TGTGCCAGCAGTTACGAACCGGGACTAGCGGACAATGAGCAGTTCTTC. The encoded protein is CASSYEPGLADNEQFF.

In this sample, this clonotype turned up a few times. This rearrangement joins TRBV7-3 to TRBJ2-2, with a weak D call TRBD2 (5 bases). V dropped 6 bases and J dropped 0 bases, with 11 bases sitting between them. The CDR3 has 15 amino acids. The germline V gene has CDR1 SGHTA and CDR2 FQGTGA. This CDR3 is CASSQRTANTGELFF. The CDR3 DNA reads TGTGCCAGCAGTCAGCGGACTGCGAACACCGGGGAGCTGTTTTTT.

This clonotype was observed a few times. CDR3: CASSRDRIMNTEAFF. As DNA, the CDR3 is TGTGCCAGCAGTCGGGACAGAATCATGAACACTGAAGCTTTCTTT. The chain links TRBV6-2 or TRBV6-3 to TRBJ1-1, with 7 bases fitting TRBD1. V shed 5 bases, J shed 0 bases, and the junction held 6 bases outside the gene matches. Per the germline V gene, CDR1 is MNHEY and CDR2 is SVGEGT. This CDR3 comprises 15 residues.

This clonotype appeared many times. The V call is TRBV5-1, the J call TRBJ1-1; D is undetermined. V was trimmed by 4 bases and J by 0 bases, leaving 7 bases between them. This CDR3 has 13 residues. CDR1 is SGHRS and CDR2 is YFSETQ in the germline V gene. The CDR3 DNA is TGCGCCAGCAGCCTGGCCGTGAACACTGAAGCTTTCTTT. Protein: CASSLAVNTEAFF. The full variable domain, rest sourced from reference TRBV5-1 and TRBJ1-1, is KAGVTQTPRYLIKTRGQQVTLSCSPISGHRSVSWYQQTPGQGLQFLFEYFSETQRNKGNFPGRFSGRQFSNSRSEMNVSTLELGDSALYLCASSLAVNTEAFFGQGTRLTVV.

This chain links TRBV5-1 with TRBJ1-3; TRBD1 matches at 8 bases. The CDR3 sequence is 16 residues long. The germline CDR1 and CDR2 sequences are SGHRS and YFSETQ. The DNA of the CDR3 is TGCGCGACCAGCAGGTCAGGGGGCAGCTCTGGAAACACCATATATTTT. Residues: CATSRSGGSSGNTIYF.

The table lists this clonotype with a few counts. This sequence joins TRBV6-2 or TRBV6-3 and TRBJ1-2; D not resolved. Trimming took 6 bases from V and 4 from J, leaving 18 bases between them. This CDR3 is built from 15 residues. CDR1 MNHEY and CDR2 SVGEGT come from the germline V gene. CDR3 loop: CASSRTAATTYGYTF. In DNA form, the CDR3 reads TGTGCCAGCAGCCGAACAGCGGCCACTACCTATGGCTACACCTTC.

This sequence joins TRBV24-1 and TRBJ2-1; D uncertain. V lost 5 bases to trimming and J lost 8 bases, with 9 bases between them. This CDR3 is built from 12 residues. Per germline, CDR1 KGHDR and CDR2 SFDVKD. CDR3 nucleotide sequence: TGTGCCACCAGTGCCCCATCGGATGAGCAGTTCTTC. This translates into CATSAPSDEQFF.

The gene calls are TRBV11-2 and TRBJ2-5, with 13 positions matching TRBD2. J was trimmed by 5 bases and V by 5 bases; bases with no gene match: 5. The CDR3 runs to 15 residues. The V gene's germline CDR1 is SGHAT and CDR2 FQNNGV. The CDR3 spells CASSVTSGGFETQYF. The CDR3 region has the DNA TGTGCCAGCAGCGTGACTAGCGGGGGGTTTGAGACCCAGTACTTC. Supplemented by reference TRBV11-2 and TRBJ2-5, the full variable domain reads EAGVAQSPRYKIIEKRQSVAFWCNPISGHATLYWYQQILGQGPKLLIQFQNNGVVDDSQLPKDRFSAERLKGVDSTLKIQPAKLEDSAVYLCASSVTSGGFETQYFGPGTRLLVL.

This clonotype was detected a few times. This chain uses TRBV6-2 or TRBV6-3 with TRBJ2-3, with D perhaps TRBD2 (5 bases). With 0 bases removed from V and 3 bases from J, the gap between germline ends came to 10 bases. CDR1 and CDR2 from the germline V gene are MNHEY and SVGEGT. The CDR3 consists of 15 residues. CDR3 DNA sequence: TGTGCCAGCAGTTACTCGGGGTGGAGGACAGATACGCAGTATTTT. It specifies CASSYSGWRTDTQYF.

The chain has TRBV6-5 and TRBJ1-5; no clear D. Trimming pared 0 bases from V and 2 bases from J, leaving 14 bases between. The CDR3 spans 17 residues. In germline, CDR1 is MNHEY, CDR2 SVGAGI. The CDR3 DNA sequence: TGTGCCAGCAGTTACTCGAAGAGCCTACAAGGCAATCAGCCCCAGCATTTT. This sequence encodes CASSYSKSLQGNQPQHF.

This clonotype was picked up a small number of times. The chain combines TRBV11-3 with TRBJ2-2, with 8 bases aligning to TRBD1. J lost 1 base, V lost 4 bases, and 2 bases had no gene match. CDR1 SGHNT and CDR2 YENEEA come from the germline V gene. The CDR3 length is 15 residues. The CDR3: CASSYDRGNTGELFF. The CDR3 DNA reads as TGTGCCAGCAGCTACGACAGGGGGAACACCGGGGAGCTGTTTTTT.

This clonotype was observed a handful of times. The chain links TRBV3-1 to TRBJ1-1; perhaps TRBD1 as D (6 bases). Trimming removed 0 bases at V and 10 bases at J, with 12 bases between. This CDR3 comprises 13 residues. The germline gives CDR1 LGHDT, CDR2 YNNKEL (reference sequence). The CDR3: CASSQDLARGAFF. CDR3 DNA sequence: TGTGCCAGCAGCCAAGATCTAGCCAGGGGAGCTTTCTTT.

The sample holds a few counts of this clonotype. This chain links TRBV5-4 with TRBJ2-5, with D uncertain. The CDR3 loop spans 13 amino acids. The germline gives CDR1 SGHNT, CDR2 YYREEE (reference sequence). V was clipped by 4 bases and J by 1 base, with 8 bases between them. The CDR3 nucleotides read TGTGCCAGCAGCGTAGAGAGCCAAGAGACCCAGTACTTC. This sequence encodes CASSVESQETQYF.

This clonotype turned up a few times. The chain combines TRBV12-3 or TRBV12-4 with TRBJ1-6; D uncertain. CDR3 length: 15 amino acids. Trimming shortened V by 1 base and J by 6 bases, and 10 bases separated the two germline ends. The CDR3: CASSLGQDLNSPLHF. In nucleotides, the CDR3 is TGTGCCAGCAGTTTAGGGCAGGACCTTAATTCACCCCTCCACTTT.

This clonotype was counted only a few times. This chain joins TRBV11-2 and TRBJ2-1; weak D call: TRBD1 (5 bases). Germline V lookup: CDR1 SGHAT, CDR2 FQNNGV. The V end was cut by 5 bases, the J end by 3 bases, with 8 bases between. CDR3 length equals 13 residues. The CDR3 loop reads CASSPDNYNEQFF. The CDR3 region has the DNA TGTGCCAGCAGCCCGGACAACTACAATGAGCAGTTCTTC.

The sample holds a few counts of this clonotype. The rearrangement uses TRBV20-1 and TRBJ1-5; D perhaps matches TRBD1 (5 bases). Trimming stripped 3 bases from V and 5 bases from J, with 20 bases between. This CDR3 has 16 amino acids. Per germline, CDR1 DFQATT and CDR2 SNEGSKA (reference sequence). CDR3 bases: TGCAGTGCTAGGGGGCGAGGACGCCTGACCGATCAGCCCCAGCATTTT. As protein: CSARGRGRLTDQPQHF.

There are a few counts of this clonotype. The chain links TRBV2 to TRBJ2-1; the match to TRBD2 covers 12 bases. CDR1 is SNHLY, CDR2 FYNNEI, per germline. J lost 12 bases, V lost 2 bases, and 11 bases had no gene match. The CDR3 spans 16 residues. Here the CDR3 reads CASSEYGSSGGAWQFF. In nucleotides, the CDR3 is TGTGCCAGCAGTGAATACGGTTCTAGCGGGGGGGCTTGGCAGTTCTTC.